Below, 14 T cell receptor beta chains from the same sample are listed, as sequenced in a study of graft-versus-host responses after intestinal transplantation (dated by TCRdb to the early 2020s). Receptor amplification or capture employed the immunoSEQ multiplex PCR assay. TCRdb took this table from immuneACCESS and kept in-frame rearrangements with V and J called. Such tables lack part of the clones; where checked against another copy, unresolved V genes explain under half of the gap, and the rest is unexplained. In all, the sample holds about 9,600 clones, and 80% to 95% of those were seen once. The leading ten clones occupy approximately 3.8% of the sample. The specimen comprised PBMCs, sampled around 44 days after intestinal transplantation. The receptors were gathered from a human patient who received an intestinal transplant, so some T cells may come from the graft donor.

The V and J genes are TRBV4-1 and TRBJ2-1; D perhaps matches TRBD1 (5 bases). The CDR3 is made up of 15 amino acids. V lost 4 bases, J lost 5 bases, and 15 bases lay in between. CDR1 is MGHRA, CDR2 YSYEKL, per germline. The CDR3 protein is CASSRDNVQDNEQFF. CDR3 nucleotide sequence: TGCGCCAGCAGCCGAGATAACGTACAGGACAATGAGCAGTTCTTC.

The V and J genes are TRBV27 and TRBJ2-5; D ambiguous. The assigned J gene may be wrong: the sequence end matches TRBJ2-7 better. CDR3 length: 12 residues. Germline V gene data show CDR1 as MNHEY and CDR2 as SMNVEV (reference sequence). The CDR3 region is CASSVDGYEQYF. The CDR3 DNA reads TGTGCCAGCAGTGTAGACGGTTACGAGCAGTACTTC.

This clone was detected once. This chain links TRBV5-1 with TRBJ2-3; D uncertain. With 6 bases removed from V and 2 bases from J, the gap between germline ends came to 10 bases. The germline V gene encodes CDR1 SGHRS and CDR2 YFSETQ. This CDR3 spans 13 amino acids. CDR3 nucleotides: TGCGCCAGCACTGCCTTTTCCACAGATACGCAGTATTTT. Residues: CASTAFSTDTQYF.

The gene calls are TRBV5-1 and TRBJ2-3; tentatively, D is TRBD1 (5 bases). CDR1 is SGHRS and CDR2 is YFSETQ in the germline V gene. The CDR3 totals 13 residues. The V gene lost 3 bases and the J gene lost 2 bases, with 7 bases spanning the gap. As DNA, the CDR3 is TGCGCCAGCAGCTCGGACAACACAGATACGCAGTATTTT. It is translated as CASSSDNTDTQYF.

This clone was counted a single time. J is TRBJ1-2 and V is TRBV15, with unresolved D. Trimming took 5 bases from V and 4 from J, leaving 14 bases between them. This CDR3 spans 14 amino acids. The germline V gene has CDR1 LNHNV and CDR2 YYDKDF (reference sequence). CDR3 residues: CATSPGGSSYGYTF. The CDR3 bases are TGTGCCACCAGCCCTGGTGGCAGCTCCTATGGCTACACCTTC.

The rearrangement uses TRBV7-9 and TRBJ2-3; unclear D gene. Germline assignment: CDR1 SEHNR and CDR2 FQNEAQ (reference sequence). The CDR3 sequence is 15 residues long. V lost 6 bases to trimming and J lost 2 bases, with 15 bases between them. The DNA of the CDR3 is TGTGCCAGCAGTTCCCCGGGCCTAAACACAGATACGCAGTATTTT. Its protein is CASSSPGLNTDTQYF.

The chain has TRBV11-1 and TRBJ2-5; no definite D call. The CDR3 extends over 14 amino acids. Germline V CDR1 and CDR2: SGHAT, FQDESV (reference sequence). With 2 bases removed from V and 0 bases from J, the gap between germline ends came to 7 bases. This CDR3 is CASSLLVHQETQYF. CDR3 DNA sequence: TGTGCCAGCAGCTTATTGGTACACCAAGAGACCCAGTACTTC.

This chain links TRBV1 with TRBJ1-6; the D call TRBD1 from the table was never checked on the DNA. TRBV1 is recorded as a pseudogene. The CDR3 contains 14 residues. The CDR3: CTSSRDRVNSPLHF. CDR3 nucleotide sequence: TGCACCAGCAGCCGGGACAGGGTTAATTCACCCCTCCACTTT.

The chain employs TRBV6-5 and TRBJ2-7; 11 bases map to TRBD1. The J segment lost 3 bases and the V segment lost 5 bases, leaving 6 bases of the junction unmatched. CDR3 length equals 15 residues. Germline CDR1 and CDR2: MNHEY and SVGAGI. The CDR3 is CASSPDRGQRYEQYF. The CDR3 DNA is TGTGCCAGCAGTCCGGACAGGGGGCAACGCTACGAGCAGTACTTC.

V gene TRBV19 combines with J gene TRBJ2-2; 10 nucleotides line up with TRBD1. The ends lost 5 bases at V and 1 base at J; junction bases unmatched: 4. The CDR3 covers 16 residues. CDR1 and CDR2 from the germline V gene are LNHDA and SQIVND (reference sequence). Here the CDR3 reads CASSSGTGVNTGELFF. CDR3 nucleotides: TGTGCCAGTAGTTCCGGGACAGGGGTGAACACCGGGGAGCTGTTTTTT.

DNA of the CDR3: TGTGCCAGCAGCCAAGACAGGGCAACCTACGAGCAGTACTTC. This codes for CASSQDRATYEQYF. The chain carries TRBV11-2 and TRBJ2-7, with 7 bases lining up with TRBD1. The V gene's germline CDR1 is SGHAT and CDR2 FQNNGV. The CDR3 extends over 14 amino acids. V lost 5 bases and J lost 2; bases outside the gene matches: 6.

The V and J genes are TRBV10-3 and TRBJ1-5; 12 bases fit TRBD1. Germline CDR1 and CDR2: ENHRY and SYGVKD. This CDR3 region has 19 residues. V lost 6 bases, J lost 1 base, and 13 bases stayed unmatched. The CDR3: CAIRRRGDRGLSSNQPQHF. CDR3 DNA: TGTGCCATCAGACGGAGGGGGGACAGGGGGCTATCGAGCAATCAGCCCCAGCATTTT.

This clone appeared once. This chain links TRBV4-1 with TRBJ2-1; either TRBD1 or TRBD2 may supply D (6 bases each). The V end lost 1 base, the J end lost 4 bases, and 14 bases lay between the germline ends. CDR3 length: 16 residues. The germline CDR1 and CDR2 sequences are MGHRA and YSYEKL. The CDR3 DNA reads TGCGCCAGCAGCCAAGGGTGGGGGGCGGCTTACAATGAGCAGTTCTTC. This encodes CASSQGWGAAYNEQFF.

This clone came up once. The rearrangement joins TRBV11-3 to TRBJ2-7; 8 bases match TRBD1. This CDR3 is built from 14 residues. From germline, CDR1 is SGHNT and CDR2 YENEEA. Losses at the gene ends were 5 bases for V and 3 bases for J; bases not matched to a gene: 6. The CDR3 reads CASSGQGPLYEQYF. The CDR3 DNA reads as TGTGCCAGCAGCGGACAGGGTCCCCTCTACGAGCAGTACTTC.